A selection of T cell receptor beta chains follows, all from one sample in a study of tumor T cells in aggressive B-cell lymphoma. Here immunoSEQ multiplex PCR was the method, and the copy in TCRdb shows in-frame clones only, minus some. The sample consists of around 10,000 clones, 80% to 95% of them appearing once. The sample consisted of tumor tissue. All receptors derive from an adult with diffuse large B cell lymphoma. CDR3s include the opening cysteine and the closing phenylalanine or tryptophan. The D gene is left open where the match is weak. Clone size appears in some rows only: once, few, many, or a class for an expanded clone.

CDR3nt: TGTGCCTGGATGAAGAGCGGGGTTAGTACGGATTCACCCCTCCACTTT
CDR3aa: CAWMKSGVSTDSPLHF
d_gene: -
len: 16
abundance: -
v_gene: TRBV30
j_gene: TRBJ1-6

CDR3nt: TGCAGTGATTCCCGGGACACTGAAGCTTTCTTT
CDR3aa: CSDSRDTEAFF
d_gene: -
len: 11
abundance: -
v_gene: TRBV20-1
j_gene: TRBJ1-1

CDR3nt: TGTGCCAACAGTGAAGACACAGGGGTTGATGAGCAGTTCTTC
CDR3aa: CANSEDTGVDEQFF
d_gene: TRBD1
len: 14
abundance: -
v_gene: TRBV25-1
j_gene: TRBJ2-1

CDR3nt: TGTGCCAGCAGCCCGACGGAGGGACTAGCGTCTTCGAGCTCCTACAATGAGCAGTTCTTC
CDR3aa: CASSPTEGLASSSSYNEQFF
d_gene: -
len: 20
abundance: -
v_gene: TRBV21-1
j_gene: TRBJ2-1

CDR3nt: TGTGCCAGCGCTCCAGGGATTAACACTGAAGCTTTCTTT
CDR3aa: CASAPGINTEAFF
d_gene: -
len: 13
abundance: -
v_gene: TRBV11-3
j_gene: TRBJ1-1

CDR3nt: TGTGCCAGCAGCTTAAGAGGGCCCCTAACCTACAATGAGCAGTTCTTC
CDR3aa: CASSLRGPLTYNEQFF
d_gene: -
len: 16
abundance: -
v_gene: TRBV5-6
j_gene: TRBJ2-1

CDR3nt: TGTGCCAGCAGTGTCGGACAGGTCAATGAGCAGTTCTTC
CDR3aa: CASSVGQVNEQFF
d_gene: TRBD1
len: 13
abundance: -
v_gene: TRBV25-1
j_gene: TRBJ2-1

CDR3nt: TGTGCCAGCAGCTTAGACCCAGGGGTTACTGAAGCTTTCTTT
CDR3aa: CASSLDPGVTEAFF
d_gene: -
len: 14
abundance: -
v_gene: TRBV7-3
j_gene: TRBJ1-1

CDR3nt: TGCGCCAGCAGTGGCCCCCGGGACAGGGGGCGAAATGAGCAGTTCTTC
CDR3aa: CASSGPRDRGRNEQFF
d_gene: TRBD1
len: 16
abundance: -
v_gene: TRBV10-1
j_gene: TRBJ2-1

CDR3nt: TGTGCCAGCAGCGTCGGACTAGCGGCTTCCTACGAGCAGTACTTC
CDR3aa: CASSVGLAASYEQYF
d_gene: TRBD2
len: 15
abundance: -
v_gene: TRBV6-1
j_gene: TRBJ2-7

CDR3nt: TGTGCCAGCAGCGGCCGACTTGGGACTAGGGGGATAGATACGCAGTATTTT
CDR3aa: CASSGRLGTRGIDTQYF
d_gene: TRBD2
len: 17
abundance: -
v_gene: TRBV9
j_gene: TRBJ2-3

CDR3nt: TGTGCCAGTAGTGTCCCCCGGGGACTAGCGGGAACCTACGAGCAGTACTTC
CDR3aa: CASSVPRGLAGTYEQYF
d_gene: TRBD2
len: 17
abundance: -
v_gene: TRBV19
j_gene: TRBJ2-7

CDR3nt: TGTGCCAGCATGACCACCGGGACAGGGGTCGGCTACACCTTC
CDR3aa: CASMTTGTGVGYTF
d_gene: TRBD1
len: 14
abundance: once
v_gene: TRBV6-6
j_gene: TRBJ1-2

CDR3nt: TGTGCCAGCAGTTTGAACAGGGCCGGCTACGAGCAGTACTTC
CDR3aa: CASSLNRAGYEQYF
d_gene: -
len: 14
abundance: -
v_gene: TRBV27
j_gene: TRBJ2-7

CDR3nt: TGTGCCAGCACAGGCAGACGGGGCAGGGGATACGAGCAGTACTTC
CDR3aa: CASTGRRGRGYEQYF
d_gene: -
len: 15
abundance: -
v_gene: TRBV27
j_gene: TRBJ2-7

CDR3nt: TGTGCCAGCAGTTTATTGGGCAGGGAAGAGACCCAGTACTTC
CDR3aa: CASSLLGREETQYF
d_gene: -
len: 14
abundance: -
v_gene: TRBV27
j_gene: TRBJ2-5

CDR3nt: TGTGCCAGCAGCGCATGGGACAGACAGAACACTGAAGCTTTCTTT
CDR3aa: CASSAWDRQNTEAFF
d_gene: TRBD1
len: 15
abundance: -
v_gene: TRBV7-9
j_gene: TRBJ1-1

CDR3nt: TGCGCCAGCAGCCCGGAGGGGACAGGCCTAGGACAGCCCCAGCATTTT
CDR3aa: CASSPEGTGLGQPQHF
d_gene: TRBD1
len: 16
abundance: -
v_gene: TRBV5-1
j_gene: TRBJ1-5

CDR3nt: TGTGCCAGCAGCAAGATTCTAACTACTAACTATGGCTACACCTTC
CDR3aa: CASSKILTTNYGYTF
d_gene: -
len: 15
abundance: -
v_gene: TRBV7-8
j_gene: TRBJ1-2

CDR3nt: TGTGCCAGCAGGGCAGTTCTTAATGAAAAACTGTTTTTT
CDR3aa: CASRAVLNEKLFF
d_gene: -
len: 13
abundance: -
v_gene: TRBV6-1
j_gene: TRBJ1-4

CDR3nt: TGTGCCTGGAGTTCAGGGACTCGGGGCTACACCTTC
CDR3aa: CAWSSGTRGYTF
d_gene: -
len: 12
abundance: -
v_gene: TRBV30
j_gene: TRBJ1-2

CDR3nt: TGTGCCAGCAGCCTAACCCTAGGCAGCGGGCCCGGAGGCGAGCAGTACTTC
CDR3aa: CASSLTLGSGPGGEQYF
d_gene: -
len: 17
abundance: few
v_gene: TRBV5-5
j_gene: TRBJ2-7

CDR3nt: TGTGCCAGCAGTAGCGGGAGTCCAGATACGCAGTATTTT
CDR3aa: CASSSGSPDTQYF
d_gene: TRBD2
len: 13
abundance: -
v_gene: TRBV6-5
j_gene: TRBJ2-3

CDR3nt: TGCAGCGTTGATGGGACAGAGAGCTATGGCTACACCTTC
CDR3aa: CSVDGTESYGYTF
d_gene: TRBD1
len: 13
abundance: -
v_gene: TRBV29-1
j_gene: TRBJ1-2

CDR3nt: TGTGCCAGCTCACCACCTATGGGACAGGGGACTGAAGCTTTCTTT
CDR3aa: CASSPPMGQGTEAFF
d_gene: TRBD1
len: 15
abundance: -
v_gene: TRBV18
j_gene: TRBJ1-1

CDR3nt: TGCAGCGGGAGACGCGGGGGGGCCTACCAAGAGACCCAGTACTTC
CDR3aa: CSGRRGGAYQETQYF
d_gene: TRBD2
len: 15
abundance: -
v_gene: TRBV29-1
j_gene: TRBJ2-5

CDR3nt: TGTGCCAGCAACCCTAGCGGAGGATACAATGAGCAGTTCTTC
CDR3aa: CASNPSGGYNEQFF
d_gene: TRBD2
len: 14
abundance: -
v_gene: TRBV6-5
j_gene: TRBJ2-1

CDR3nt: TGCGCCGGCTTAACAGGGACTAGCTCCTATAATTCACCCCTCCACTTT
CDR3aa: CAGLTGTSSYNSPLHF
d_gene: -
len: 16
abundance: -
v_gene: TRBV5-1
j_gene: TRBJ1-6

CDR3nt: TGCGCCAGCAGCTTGTCCGGGGAGCGGGTGGAGACCCAGTACTTC
CDR3aa: CASSLSGERVETQYF
d_gene: -
len: 15
abundance: -
v_gene: TRBV5-1
j_gene: TRBJ2-5

CDR3nt: TGCGCCAGCAGCTTATACTCGACAGTTAACTATGGCTACACCTTC
CDR3aa: CASSLYSTVNYGYTF
d_gene: -
len: 15
abundance: -
v_gene: TRBV5-1
j_gene: TRBJ1-2

CDR3nt: TGCGCCAGCAGCTTGGGGGCAGTGAACACTGAAGCTTTCTTT
CDR3aa: CASSLGAVNTEAFF
d_gene: -
len: 14
abundance: -
v_gene: TRBV5-1
j_gene: TRBJ1-1

CDR3nt: TGTGCCAGCAGTTACGCGAGAGGCGGGGAGAATTCACCCCTCCACTTT
CDR3aa: CASSYARGGENSPLHF
d_gene: -
len: 16
abundance: -
v_gene: TRBV6-5
j_gene: TRBJ1-6

CDR3nt: TGTGCCAGCAGCCAACGCTCGGGGGAATCCTACAATGAGCAGTTCTTC
CDR3aa: CASSQRSGESYNEQFF
d_gene: -
len: 16
abundance: -
v_gene: TRBV9
j_gene: TRBJ2-1

CDR3nt: TGTGCCTGGAGTGTCGCCGACAGGGAGACCGGGGAGCTGTTTTTT
CDR3aa: CAWSVADRETGELFF
d_gene: TRBD1
len: 15
abundance: -
v_gene: TRBV30
j_gene: TRBJ2-2

CDR3nt: TGTGCCAGCAGTGGAACTAGCGGGAGATCAAGAGCCAAAAACATTCAGTACTTC
CDR3aa: CASSGTSGRSRAKNIQYF
d_gene: TRBD2
len: 18
abundance: -
v_gene: TRBV2
j_gene: TRBJ2-4

CDR3nt: TGTGCCAGTAGTATAGATATGGAGATAAGCTCTGGAAACACCATATATTTT
CDR3aa: CASSIDMEISSGNTIYF
d_gene: -
len: 17
abundance: few
v_gene: TRBV19
j_gene: TRBJ1-3

CDR3nt: TGTGCCAGCAGCAATACAGGGAGATCCTCCTACGAGCAGTACTTC
CDR3aa: CASSNTGRSSYEQYF
d_gene: -
len: 15
abundance: once
v_gene: TRBV11-2
j_gene: TRBJ2-7

CDR3nt: TGCAGCGGAAGACAGGGACGCGGGGAGCTGTTTTTT
CDR3aa: CSGRQGRGELFF
d_gene: TRBD1
len: 12
abundance: -
v_gene: TRBV29-1
j_gene: TRBJ2-2

CDR3nt: TGTGCCAGCACGACAACAACAGGGCCCCTGTTTTTT
CDR3aa: CASTTTTGPLFF
d_gene: -
len: 12
abundance: -
v_gene: TRBV6-1
j_gene: TRBJ1-4

CDR3nt: TGTGCCTGGAGTGTAGGTAAAAGCCGGACAGGGAACGGCGAGCAGTACTTC
CDR3aa: CAWSVGKSRTGNGEQYF
d_gene: TRBD1
len: 17
abundance: -
v_gene: TRBV30
j_gene: TRBJ2-7

CDR3nt: TGCGCCAGCAGCCGCTATGGGACCGGACAGGCCTACGAGCAGTACTTC
CDR3aa: CASSRYGTGQAYEQYF
d_gene: TRBD1
len: 16
abundance: -
v_gene: TRBV4-1
j_gene: TRBJ2-7

CDR3nt: TGTGCCAGCAGCCCCGGGAGGTCCTACGAGCAGTACTTC
CDR3aa: CASSPGRSYEQYF
d_gene: TRBD2
len: 13
abundance: -
v_gene: TRBV7-2
j_gene: TRBJ2-7

CDR3nt: TGTGCCAGCAGCTTATGGTGGTCCCGACAGGGTGAAGCTTTCTTT
CDR3aa: CASSLWWSRQGEAFF
d_gene: TRBD1
len: 15
abundance: once
v_gene: TRBV11-2
j_gene: TRBJ1-1

CDR3nt: TGTGCCTGGAGTACAACACAGGTATATGGCTACACCTTC
CDR3aa: CAWSTTQVYGYTF
d_gene: -
len: 13
abundance: -
v_gene: TRBV30
j_gene: TRBJ1-2